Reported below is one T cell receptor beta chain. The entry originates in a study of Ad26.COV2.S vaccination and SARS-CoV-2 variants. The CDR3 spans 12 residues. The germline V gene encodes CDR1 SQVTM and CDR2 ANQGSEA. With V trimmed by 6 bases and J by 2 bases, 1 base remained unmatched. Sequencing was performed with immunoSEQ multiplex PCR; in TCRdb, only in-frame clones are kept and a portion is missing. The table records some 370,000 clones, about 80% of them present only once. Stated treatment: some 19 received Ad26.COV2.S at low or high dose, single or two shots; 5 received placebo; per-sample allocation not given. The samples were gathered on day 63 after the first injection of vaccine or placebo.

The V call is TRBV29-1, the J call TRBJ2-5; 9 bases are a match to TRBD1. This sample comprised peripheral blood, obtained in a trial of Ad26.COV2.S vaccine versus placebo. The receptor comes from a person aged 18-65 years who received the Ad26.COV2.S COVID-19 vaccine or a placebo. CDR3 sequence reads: CSVTGGQETQYF. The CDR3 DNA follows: TGCAGCGTGACAGGGGGACAAGAGACCCAGTACTTC.